The subject of this entry is one TCR beta chain. Its antigen is unidentified. V was trimmed by 4 bases and J by 0 bases, leaving 10 bases between them. Germline-derived CDR1 and CDR2 are SGHVS and FNYEAQ. The CDR3 loop spans 15 amino acids. The sample is drawn from a study of cytomegalovirus exposure and HLA in healthy donors. Study-wide results and limits: With further analysis later on, most CMV-associated TCR beta chains appeared HLA-restricted. Reports state that TCR beta sequences accurately predicted most subjects' HLA-A and HLA-B alleles.

A multiplex PCR was run with 60 Vbeta primers and 13 Jbeta primers. Here immunoSEQ multiplex PCR was the method, and the copy in TCRdb shows in-frame clones only, minus some. The table shows around 100,000 clones, with around 82% occurring only once. The genes are TRBV7-6 and TRBJ1-3, with D perhaps TRBD1 (6 bases). The sequence was collected from a man under 40 in good health and CMV-seropositive. The sample was PBMCs. The CDR3 DNA reads as TGTGCCAGCAGCTCCGGACAGATCTCTGGAAACACCATATATTTT. It encodes CASSSGQISGNTIYF.